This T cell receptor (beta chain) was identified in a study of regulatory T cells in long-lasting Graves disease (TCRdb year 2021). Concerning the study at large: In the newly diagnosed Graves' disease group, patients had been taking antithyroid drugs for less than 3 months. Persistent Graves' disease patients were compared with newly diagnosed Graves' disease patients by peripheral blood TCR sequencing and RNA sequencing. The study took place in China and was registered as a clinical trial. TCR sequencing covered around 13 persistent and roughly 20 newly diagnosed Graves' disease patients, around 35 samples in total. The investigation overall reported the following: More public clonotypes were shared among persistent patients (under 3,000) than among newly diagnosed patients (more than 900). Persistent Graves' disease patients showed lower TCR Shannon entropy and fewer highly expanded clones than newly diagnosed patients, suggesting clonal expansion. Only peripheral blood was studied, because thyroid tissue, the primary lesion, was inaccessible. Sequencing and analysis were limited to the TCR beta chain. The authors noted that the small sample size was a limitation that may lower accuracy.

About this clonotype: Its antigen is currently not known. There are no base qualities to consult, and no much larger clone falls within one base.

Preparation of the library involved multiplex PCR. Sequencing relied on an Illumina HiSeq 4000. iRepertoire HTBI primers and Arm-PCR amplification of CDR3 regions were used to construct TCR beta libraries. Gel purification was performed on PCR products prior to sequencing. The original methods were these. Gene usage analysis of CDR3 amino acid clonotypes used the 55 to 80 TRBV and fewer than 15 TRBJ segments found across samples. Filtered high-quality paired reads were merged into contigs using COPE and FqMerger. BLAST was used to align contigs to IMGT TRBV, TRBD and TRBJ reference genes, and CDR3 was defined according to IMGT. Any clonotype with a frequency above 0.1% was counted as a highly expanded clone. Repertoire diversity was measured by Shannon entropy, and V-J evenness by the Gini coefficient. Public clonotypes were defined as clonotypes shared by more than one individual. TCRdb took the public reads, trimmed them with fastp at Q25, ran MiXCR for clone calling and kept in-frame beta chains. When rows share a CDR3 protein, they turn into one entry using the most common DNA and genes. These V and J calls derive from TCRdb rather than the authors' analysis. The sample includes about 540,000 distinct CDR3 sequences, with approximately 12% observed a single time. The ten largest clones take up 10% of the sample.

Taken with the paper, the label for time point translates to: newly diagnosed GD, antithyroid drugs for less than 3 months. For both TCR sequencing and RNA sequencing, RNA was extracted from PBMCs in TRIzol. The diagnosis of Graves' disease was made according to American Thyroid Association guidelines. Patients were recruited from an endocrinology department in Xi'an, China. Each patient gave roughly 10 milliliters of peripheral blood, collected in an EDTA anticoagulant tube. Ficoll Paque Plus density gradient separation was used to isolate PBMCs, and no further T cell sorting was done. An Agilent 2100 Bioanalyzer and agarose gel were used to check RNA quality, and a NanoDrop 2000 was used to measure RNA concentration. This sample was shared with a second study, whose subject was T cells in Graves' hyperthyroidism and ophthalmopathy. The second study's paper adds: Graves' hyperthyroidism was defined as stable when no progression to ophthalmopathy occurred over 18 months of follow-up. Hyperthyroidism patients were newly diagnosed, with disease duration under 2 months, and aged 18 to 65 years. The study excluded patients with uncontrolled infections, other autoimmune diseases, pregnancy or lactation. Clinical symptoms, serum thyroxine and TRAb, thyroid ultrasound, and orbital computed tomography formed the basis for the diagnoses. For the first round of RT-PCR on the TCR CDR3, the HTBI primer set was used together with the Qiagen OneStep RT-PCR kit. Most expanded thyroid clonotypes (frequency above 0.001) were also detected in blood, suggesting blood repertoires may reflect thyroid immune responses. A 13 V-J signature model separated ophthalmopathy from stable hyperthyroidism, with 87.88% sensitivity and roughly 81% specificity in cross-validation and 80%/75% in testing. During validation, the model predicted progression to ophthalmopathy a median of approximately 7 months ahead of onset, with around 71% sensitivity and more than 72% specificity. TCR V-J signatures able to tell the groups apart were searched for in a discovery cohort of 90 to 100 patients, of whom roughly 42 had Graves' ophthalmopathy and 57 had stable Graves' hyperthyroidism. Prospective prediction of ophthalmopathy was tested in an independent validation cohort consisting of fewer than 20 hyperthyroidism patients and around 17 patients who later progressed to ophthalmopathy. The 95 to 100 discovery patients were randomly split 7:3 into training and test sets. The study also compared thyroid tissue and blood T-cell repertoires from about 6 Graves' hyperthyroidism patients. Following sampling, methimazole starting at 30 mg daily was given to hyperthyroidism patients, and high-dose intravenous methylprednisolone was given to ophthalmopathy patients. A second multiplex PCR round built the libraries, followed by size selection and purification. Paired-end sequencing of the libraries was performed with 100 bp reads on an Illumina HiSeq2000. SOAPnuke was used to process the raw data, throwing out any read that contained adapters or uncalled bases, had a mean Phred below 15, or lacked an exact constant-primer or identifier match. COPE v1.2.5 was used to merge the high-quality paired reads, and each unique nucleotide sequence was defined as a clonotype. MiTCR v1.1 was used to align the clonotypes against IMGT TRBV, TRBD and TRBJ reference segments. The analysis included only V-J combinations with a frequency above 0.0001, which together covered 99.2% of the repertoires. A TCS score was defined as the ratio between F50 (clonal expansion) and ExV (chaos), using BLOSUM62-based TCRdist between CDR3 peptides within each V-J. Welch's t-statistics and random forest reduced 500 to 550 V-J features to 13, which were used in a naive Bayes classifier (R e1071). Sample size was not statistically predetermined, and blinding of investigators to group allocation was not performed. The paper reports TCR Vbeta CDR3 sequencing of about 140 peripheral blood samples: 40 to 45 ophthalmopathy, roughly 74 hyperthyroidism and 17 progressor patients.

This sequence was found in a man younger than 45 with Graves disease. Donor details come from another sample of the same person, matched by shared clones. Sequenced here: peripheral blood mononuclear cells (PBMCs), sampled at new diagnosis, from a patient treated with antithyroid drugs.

The DNA sequence is TGCAGCGTCGACAGAGAGATGGGACTCCCGGTACGGTATTTT. It encodes CSVDREMGLPVRYF. The V and J genes are TRBV29-1 and TRBJ2-3; perhaps TRBD2 is the D gene, with 6 bases matching. In the germline V gene, CDR1 corresponds to SQVTM and CDR2 to ANQGSEA. V is clipped by 6 bases and J by 14 bases, and the sequence between their germline boundaries is 27 bases long. Inclusive of the bounding cysteine and phenylalanine, the CDR3 is 14 residues long. The kept DNA is CDR3 alone, 42 bases in frame from the first base.